Here is one TCR beta chain with its context. Its target is not known. Time point indicated: blood 4 weeks post-SBRT, at nephrectomy. As for treatment: 15 Gy SBRT to primary tumor, nephrectomy 4 weeks later. Nephrectomy followed 15 Gy stereotactic body radiation by 4 weeks. Blood was sampled at baseline, 2 weeks and 4 weeks after SBRT. Generated by immunoSEQ multiplex PCR, the TCRdb table keeps only in-frame clones and is missing some. In the table there are tens of thousands of clones, over 70% of which are singletons. These data originate in a study of radiation and T cells in renal cell carcinoma. Study results and caveats: From baseline, blood top tumor clonotypes peaked at 2 weeks post-radiation.

V lost 5 bases, J lost 3 bases, and 11 bases stayed unmatched. Germline V gene sequence: CDR1 LNHDA, CDR2 SQIVND (reference sequence). This CDR3 comprises 17 residues. The sample in question was blood, obtained from a patient whose treatment included radiotherapy and nephrectomy. The chain uses TRBV19 and TRBJ1-1; 11 nucleotides agree with TRBD1. This sequence was found in a man between 60 and 75 years old with renal cell carcinoma. The CDR3 sequence: CASSRPHPGQGDTEAFF. Written as DNA, the CDR3 is TGTGCCAGTAGTCGGCCCCATCCGGGACAGGGGGACACTGAAGCTTTCTTT.